Below are 28 T cell receptor beta chains sequenced from a single sample in a study of T cell responses to AZD1222 COVID-19 vaccine. Generated by immunoSEQ multiplex PCR, the TCRdb table keeps only in-frame clones and is missing some. The data contain around 84,000 clones, 80% to 90% of them singletons. Specimen: peripheral blood, collected on day 0 of AZD1222 vaccination. Every receptor here comes from an adult in good health.

This chain joins TRBV9 and TRBJ2-1; tentatively, D is TRBD1 or TRBD2 (6 bases each). The CDR3 consists of 15 residues. CDR1 SGDLS and CDR2 YYNGEE come from the germline V gene. Deletions cut 0 bases from V and 5 bases from J, with 12 bases between. The DNA of the CDR3 is TGTGCCAGCAGCGTAGATTCCGGGGGCCACAATGAGCAGTTCTTC. Translated, it gives CASSVDSGGHNEQFF.

This chain links TRBV10-2 with TRBJ1-1; 7 bases fit TRBD1. CDR3 size: 14 residues. Germline CDR1 and CDR2: WSHSY and SAAADI. The V and J ends lost 6 bases and 0 bases, in that order; junction bases with no gene match: 4. The chain's CDR3 is CASSGTAMNTEAFF. Here the CDR3 DNA reads TGCGCCAGCAGCGGGACAGCCATGAACACTGAAGCTTTCTTT.

The rearrangement links TRBV6-2 or TRBV6-3 to TRBJ2-7, with 9 bases fitting TRBD1. Germline V gene data show CDR1 as MNHEY and CDR2 as SVGEGT. The CDR3 is 16 amino acids. The V gene end was trimmed by 0 bases and the J gene end by 0 bases; junction bases not matched to a gene: 3. CDR3 DNA: TGTGCCAGCAGTTACTCGGACAGGGGAAGCTCCTACGAGCAGTACTTC. Its protein is CASSYSDRGSSYEQYF.

Concerning this clone: Sequence at one end of the junction differs from germline and may be a read error. The chain has TRBV3-1 (or the pseudogene TRBV3-2) and TRBJ2-7, with TRBD1 as a possible D gene (5 bases). The germline V gene has CDR1 LGHDT and CDR2 YNNKEL (reference sequence). This CDR3 spans 12 amino acids. The CDR3 loop is CASSQDEITRVF. CDR3 DNA: TGTGCCAGCAGCCAAGATGAGATAACCAGGGTGTTC.

The genes are TRBV12-3 or TRBV12-4 and TRBJ2-1; a weak D match, TRBD2 (6 bases). This CDR3 has 12 residues. V dropped 4 bases and J dropped 6 bases, with 7 bases sitting between them. DNA for the CDR3: TGTGCCAGCAGTTCGACTAGCAATGAGCAGTTCTTC. Translating gives CASSSTSNEQFF.

V usage is TRBV5-6 and J usage is TRBJ2-1; possible D gene TRBD2, 6 bases. V lost 4 bases to trimming and J lost 7 bases, with 12 bases between them. Looked up from germline, CDR1 is SGHDT and CDR2 is YYEEEE. The CDR3 has 13 amino acids. CDR3 in DNA: TGTGCCAGCAGCCAGAGCCTAGCGAATGAGCAGTTCTTC. Its translation is CASSQSLANEQFF.

On this clone itself: This specimen includes other DNA sequences encoding the same CDR3. J is TRBJ1-2 and V is TRBV6-1; D is unresolved. Trimming stripped 1 base from V and 8 bases from J, with 11 bases between. The length of the CDR3 is 13 residues. Germline V CDR1 and CDR2: MNHNS, SASEGT. The CDR3 sequence is CASSEEELGGYTF. The CDR3 bases are TGTGCCAGCAGTGAAGAAGAATTGGGGGGCTACACCTTC.

This sequence joins TRBV6-6 and TRBJ1-4, with 7 positions matching TRBD1. This CDR3 comprises 13 residues. Germline V lookup: CDR1 MNHNY, CDR2 SVGAGI (reference sequence). V gave up 6 bases and J gave up 8 bases; unmatched junction bases: 6. CDR3 region: CASRPGQSEKLFF. CDR3 DNA sequence: TGTGCCAGCAGGCCGGGACAGTCCGAAAAACTGTTTTTT.

This clone was seen more than once but under ten times. The chain couples TRBV6-2 or TRBV6-3 to TRBJ2-7; the D gene is possibly TRBD2 (5 bases). V lost 5 bases and J 6 bases, leaving 17 bases between the germline ends. The length of the CDR3 is 14 residues. Germline values: CDR1 MNHEY, CDR2 SVGEGT. CDR3 nucleotide sequence: TGTGCCAGCAGTACATCAACTAGTTCGGCCGAGCAGTACTTC. Residues: CASSTSTSSAEQYF.

This clone appeared a single time. This chain uses TRBV30 with TRBJ1-2, with TRBD1 identical over 7 bases. The CDR3 has 15 residues. V lost 0 bases, J lost 2 bases, and 6 bases stayed unmatched. Germline CDR1 and CDR2: GTSNPN and SVGIG (reference sequence). The CDR3 coding sequence is TGTGCCTGGAGTGTGACAGGGTGGAGAAACTATGGCTACACCTTC. This gives the protein CAWSVTGWRNYGYTF.

This rearrangement joins TRBV18 to TRBJ1-2; 7 nucleotides match TRBD1. Trimming at V came to 3 bases and at J to 8 bases, leaving 6 bases not matched to a gene. Germline lookup yields CDR1 KGHSH and CDR2 LQKENI. The length of the CDR3 is 13 residues. The CDR3 spells CASSPQKDRGYTF. The CDR3 bases are TGTGCCAGCTCACCCCAGAAGGACAGGGGCTACACCTTC.

This chain joins TRBV27 and TRBJ2-3, with a weak D call TRBD1 (7 bases). V was pared by 1 base and J by 3 bases, with 11 bases between. Germline V gene data show CDR1 as MNHEY and CDR2 as SMNVEV (reference sequence). The CDR3 loop spans 15 amino acids. CDR3 protein: CASSLYRGGTDTQYF. As DNA, the CDR3 is TGTGCCAGCAGTTTATACAGGGGAGGAACAGATACGCAGTATTTT.

The V and J genes are TRBV7-2 and TRBJ2-3; perhaps TRBD1 as D (6 bases). CDR3 length equals 14 residues. Trimming cost V 5 bases and J 4 bases, with 13 bases left between them. The germline V gene encodes CDR1 SGHTA and CDR2 FQGNSA. The CDR3 region has the DNA TGTGCCAGCAGCCAAACAGGGATGGCAGATACGCAGTATTTT. Translation: CASSQTGMADTQYF.

This sequence joins TRBV10-3 and TRBJ2-1; 12 bases fit TRBD2. The CDR3 runs 14 residues. Unmatched junction bases numbered 7, after V lost 6 bases and J lost 10 bases. CDR1 is ENHRY and CDR2 is SYGVKD in the germline V gene. The DNA for the CDR3 is TGTGCCATCAGCAGACTAGCGGGAGAGAAGGAGCAGTTCTTC. It specifies CAISRLAGEKEQFF.

This clone came up once. The J gene is TRBJ2-3, the V gene TRBV9, with 7 nucleotides matching TRBD2. In germline, CDR1 is SGDLS, CDR2 YYNGEE. V lost 3 bases to trimming and J lost 7 bases; unmatched junction nucleotides: 8. This CDR3 comprises 14 residues. CDR3 nucleotide sequence: TGTGCCAGCAGCGGACCACTAGCGTGGAATACGCAGTATTTT. Translation gives CASSGPLAWNTQYF.

This chain links TRBV9 with TRBJ2-3; D remains unclear. Germline V gene lookup returns CDR1 SGDLS and CDR2 YYNGEE. The length of the CDR3 is 16 residues. With 0 bases removed from V and 0 bases from J, the gap between germline ends came to 11 bases. This CDR3 is CASSVEGSSSTDTQYF. The CDR3 coding sequence is TGTGCCAGCAGCGTAGAGGGTAGTTCTAGCACAGATACGCAGTATTTT.

This chain uses TRBV27 with TRBJ2-7; 8 nucleotides agree with TRBD1. V lost 4 bases and J lost 2; bases outside the gene matches: 4. Germline V gene data show CDR1 as MNHEY and CDR2 as SMNVEV (reference sequence). CDR3 length: 14 residues. CDR3 sequence (DNA): TGTGCCAGCAGTTCTAGGACAGGGCCCTACGAGCAGTACTTC. It specifies CASSSRTGPYEQYF.

This clone was recorded once. The rearrangement links TRBV4-1 to TRBJ2-7, with a weak D call TRBD2 (6 bases). Germline CDR1 MGHRA, CDR2 YSYEKL. CDR3 size: 14 residues. The ends were cut back, 3 bases at V and 0 bases at J, with 9 bases in the middle. This CDR3 is CASSQTRGSYEQYF. The DNA of the CDR3 is TGCGCCAGCAGCCAGACTAGGGGCTCCTACGAGCAGTACTTC.

V usage is TRBV30 and J usage is TRBJ2-1, with TRBD1 as a possible D gene (5 bases). The CDR3 covers 13 residues. CDR1 is GTSNPN and CDR2 is SVGIG in the germline V gene (reference sequence). The ends were cut back, 1 base at V and 4 bases at J, with 8 bases in the middle. CDR3 loop: CAWSGGQYNEQFF. The CDR3 region has the DNA TGTGCCTGGAGTGGGGGCCAGTACAATGAGCAGTTCTTC.

This clone was recorded once. The chain couples TRBV4-1 to TRBJ2-7; D is ambiguous. With 0 bases removed from V and 4 bases from J, the gap between germline ends came to 16 bases. Germline-derived CDR1 and CDR2 are MGHRA and YSYEKL. This CDR3 spans 16 amino acids. Here the CDR3 DNA reads TGCGCCAGCAGCCAAGAGCCCACCAACCCCTTTTACGAGCAGTACTTC. This translates into CASSQEPTNPFYEQYF.

This chain links TRBV7-2 with TRBJ2-1, with 8 bases lining up with TRBD2. V lost 5 bases, J lost 8 bases, and 8 bases stayed unmatched. This CDR3 contains 14 residues. From germline, CDR1 is SGHTA and CDR2 FQGNSA. CDR3 in amino acids: CASSIGPGGDEQFF. The CDR3 DNA sequence: TGTGCCAGCAGCATAGGTCCGGGGGGGGATGAGCAGTTCTTC.

V usage is TRBV18 and J usage is TRBJ2-7; D assignment may be TRBD1 or TRBD2 (5 bases each). Germline V gene lookup returns CDR1 KGHSH and CDR2 LQKENI. The CDR3 is 14 amino acids. Trimming left V 3 bases short and J 2 bases short, with 11 bases between. The CDR3 loop is CASSPGTEPYEQYF. CDR3 DNA: TGTGCCAGCTCACCGGGGACGGAACCCTACGAGCAGTACTTC.

The J gene is TRBJ2-1, the V gene TRBV4-2; 7 nucleotides align to TRBD2. CDR1 LGHNA and CDR2 YNFKEQ come from the germline V gene. CDR3 length: 12 amino acids. Germline trimming cut 0 bases from V and 10 bases from J; bases unmatched to any gene: 0. CDR3 region: CASSQEGGEQFF. DNA of the CDR3: TGTGCCAGCAGCCAAGAGGGGGGGGAGCAGTTCTTC.

The chain joins TRBV24-1 to TRBJ1-2, with 8 bases matching TRBD1. Germline trimming cut 6 bases from V and 8 bases from J; bases unmatched to any gene: 10. This CDR3 contains 14 residues. CDR1 and CDR2 from the germline V gene are KGHDR and SFDVKD. The CDR3 region is CATSPPGQVKGYTF. DNA for the CDR3: TGTGCCACCAGTCCCCCGGGACAGGTAAAAGGCTACACCTTC.

The chain has TRBV15 and TRBJ1-4; D uncertain. The CDR3 extends over 15 amino acids. The V end was cut by 5 bases, the J end by 10 bases, with 20 bases between. Germline V CDR1 and CDR2: LNHNV, YYDKDF (reference sequence). The CDR3 coding sequence is TGTGCCACCAGCTCCGCGGTGAAGGAGATCGGAAAACTGTTTTTT. Translation gives CATSSAVKEIGKLFF. The full variable domain, rest sourced from reference TRBV15 and TRBJ1-4, is DAMVIQNPRYQVTQFGKPVTLSCSQTLNHNVMYWYQQKSSQAPKLLFHYYDKDFNNEADTPDNFQSRRPNTSFCFLDIRSPGLGDTAMYLCATSSAVKEIGKLFFGSGTQLSVL.

This chain connects TRBV5-4 to TRBJ1-2; perhaps TRBD1 as D (6 bases). The CDR3 has 16 residues. Germline CDR1 SGHNT, CDR2 YYREEE (reference sequence). Trimming took off 3 bases at V and 4 bases at J, with 19 bases between the two ends. CDR3 sequence: CASSSRASGEGYGYTF. For the CDR3, the DNA is TGTGCCAGCAGCTCACGGGCCTCAGGGGAGGGCTATGGCTACACCTTC.

The genes are TRBV6-6 and TRBJ2-7, with D uncertain. Germline loops: CDR1 MNHNY, CDR2 SVGAGI (reference sequence). The CDR3 is 13 amino acids. Trimming left V 10 bases short and J 4 bases short, with 17 bases between. The CDR3 DNA follows: TGTGCCACCCGGATGGGGAACCTATACGAGCAGTACTTC. Translating gives CATRMGNLYEQYF.

The rearrangement uses TRBV6-5 and TRBJ1-6; 11 bases are a match to TRBD1. This CDR3 comprises 15 residues. With V trimmed by 6 bases and J by 6 bases, 4 bases remained unmatched. CDR1 and CDR2 from the germline V gene are MNHEY and SVGAGI. The CDR3 sequence: CASSRGTGGNSPLHF. The CDR3 coding sequence is TGTGCCAGCAGCCGAGGGACAGGGGGTAATTCACCCCTCCACTTT.